Following are 21 T cell receptor beta chains from one sample sequenced in a study of vaccination and CD4 T cells after COVID-19 (dated by TCRdb to between 2021 and 2022). The receptor library was made with PCR. This sample was sequenced with an Illumina iSeq 100. At the Johns Hopkins FTIC core, DNA from the cultured CD4+ T cells underwent TCR sequencing with the Oncomine TCR Beta short-read assay. TCRdb handled the public reads itself, with Q25 trimming in fastp and clone calling in MiXCR, and kept productive beta chains. Merged by CDR3 protein, the rows form single entries marked with the most common genes and DNA. This sample holds fewer than 18,000 distinct CDR3 sequences; around 53% were observed only once. The ten largest make up about 13% of the sample. Antigens of these TCRs are unknown. Explained via the paper, the treatment or condition label denotes: approximately nine-day PBMC culture with coronavirus spike peptide pools or control peptides (ViraFEST assay).

Sequencing input: CD4+ T cells from blood, cultured in vitro. Receptors were obtained from a human donor who had recovered from COVID-19.

CDR3 sequence reads: CSARPSGSTTDTQYF. The CDR3 coding sequence is TGCAGTGCTAGACCTAGCGGGAGCACGACAGATACGCAGTATTTT. V and J are TRBV20-1 and TRBJ2-3, with TRBD2 matching over 10 bases. Trimming took 2 bases from V and 3 from J; bases not matched to a gene: 5. Germline V gene sequence: CDR1 DFQATT, CDR2 SNEGSKA (reference sequence). CDR3 size: 15 residues.

CDR3 amino acids: CASSFEGAPTGELFF. CDR3 bases: TGTGCCAGCAGCTTCGAGGGGGCGCCCACCGGGGAGCTGTTTTTT. The chain joins TRBV11-3 to TRBJ2-2; 7 bases agree with TRBD1. Germline CDR1 and CDR2: SGHNT and YENEEA. There are 15 residues in the CDR3. The V segment lost 3 bases and the J segment 4 bases; nucleotides outside the gene matches: 5.

This clonotype was found a few times. This chain joins TRBV4-1 and TRBJ1-5; no firm D call. The germline CDR1 and CDR2 sequences are MGHRA and YSYEKL. CDR3 length: 15 amino acids. Trimming removed 1 base at V and 5 bases at J, with 12 bases between. The CDR3 loop is CASSQAWPRDQPQHF. CDR3 coding DNA: TGCGCCAGCAGCCAAGCCTGGCCGAGGGATCAGCCCCAGCATTTT.

This clonotype is termed large (0.1 to 1%). The chain recombines TRBV24-1 with TRBJ1-2; D gene ambiguous. Germline V gene data show CDR1 as KGHDR and CDR2 as SFDVKD. This CDR3 has 11 residues. Trimming took 5 bases from V and 13 from J, leaving 13 bases between them. As DNA, the CDR3 is TGTGCCACCAGTGTAGAGGCCCGCCGCACCTTC. Encoded protein: CATSVEARRTF.

The V and J genes are TRBV6-1 and TRBJ2-5; TRBD1 matches 8 bases. Germline V gene data show CDR1 as MNHNS and CDR2 as SASEGT. CDR3 size: 14 residues. Trimming removed 6 bases from V and 4 bases from J; junction bases left unmatched: 7. CDR3: CASRDTGGGETQYF. Written as DNA, the CDR3 is TGTGCCAGCAGAGATACAGGGGGAGGAGAGACCCAGTACTTC.

This clonotype has only a few counts. The chain combines TRBV27 with TRBJ2-7; TRBD2 agrees at 14 bases. This CDR3 is built from 17 residues. J gave up 4 bases and V 6 bases, and 11 bases lay outside the gene matches. The V gene's germline CDR1 is MNHEY and CDR2 SMNVEV (reference sequence). The CDR3 spells CASRRSGTSGSIYEQYF. The CDR3 DNA is TGTGCCAGCAGGCGAAGCGGGACTAGCGGGAGTATTTACGAGCAGTACTTC.

The chain combines TRBV19 with TRBJ2-3; possibly TRBD2 for D (5 bases). The germline V and J ends were trimmed by 1 base and 2 bases, with 13 bases remaining between them. CDR1 is LNHDA, CDR2 SQIVND, per germline (reference sequence). The CDR3 is 16 amino acids. This chain's CDR3 is CASSIGGLWTTDTQYF. For the CDR3, the DNA is TGTGCCAGTAGTATAGGAGGACTCTGGACCACAGATACGCAGTATTTT.

In DNA form, the CDR3 reads TGCGCCAGCAGCCAACGATGGGGTTCGACAGGGGTTAACTATGGCTACACCTTC. Translated: CASSQRWGSTGVNYGYTF. The chain uses TRBV4-3 and TRBJ1-2; 8 nucleotides line up with TRBD1. V lost 2 bases to trimming and J lost 1 base; unmatched junction nucleotides: 12. There are 18 residues in the CDR3. CDR1 and CDR2 from the germline V gene are LGHNA and YSLEER.

In this sample, this clonotype turned up a few times. This chain uses TRBV24-1 with TRBJ2-1; 12 bases map to TRBD2. Germline V CDR1 and CDR2: KGHDR, SFDVKD. Trimming cost V 7 bases and J 5 bases; bases outside gene matches: 14. The CDR3 runs to 18 residues. CDR3 in amino acids: CATSRTSGTDWENNEQFF. In nucleotides, the CDR3 is TGTGCCACCAGCCGGACTAGCGGGACGGATTGGGAGAACAATGAGCAGTTCTTC.

The chain carries TRBV5-5 and TRBJ1-2, with 9 nucleotides matching TRBD1. From germline, CDR1 is SGHKS and CDR2 YYEKEE (reference sequence). The V segment lost 0 bases and the J segment 4 bases; nucleotides outside the gene matches: 7. The CDR3 loop spans 16 amino acids. CDR3 sequence (DNA): TGTGCCAGCAGCTTGGGGCCGGACAGGGGAGGCTATGGCTACACCTTC. Amino acids: CASSLGPDRGGYGYTF.

The V gene is TRBV20-1, the J gene TRBJ1-1, with D possibly matching TRBD1 (6 bases). Trimming stripped 5 bases from V and 8 bases from J, with 18 bases between. The CDR3 runs to 13 residues. Germline CDR1 and CDR2: DFQATT and SNEGSKA (reference sequence). The DNA of the CDR3 is TGCAGTGCTCGTTATGCCGGGACAAACGAAGCTTTCTTT. It encodes CSARYAGTNEAFF.

The V and J genes are TRBV29-1 and TRBJ2-7, with 11 bases aligning to TRBD2. V shed 7 bases, J shed 3 bases, and the junction held 2 bases outside the gene matches. The CDR3 sequence is 12 residues long. The germline V gene has CDR1 SQVTM and CDR2 ANQGSEA. In nucleotides, the CDR3 is TGCAGCGCAGGGACTAGCGGCTACGAGCAGTACTTC. Its protein is CSAGTSGYEQYF.

The chain combines TRBV20-1 with TRBJ1-1; 9 nucleotides agree with TRBD1. V trimming: 6 bases; J trimming: 7 bases; junction bases outside the gene matches: 12. Germline CDR1 DFQATT, CDR2 SNEGSKA (reference sequence). This CDR3 comprises 14 residues. The CDR3 region is CSAEMGQGGGEAFF. The CDR3, as DNA: TGCAGTGCAGAGATGGGACAGGGTGGCGGTGAAGCTTTCTTT.

The rearrangement joins TRBV6-2 or TRBV6-3 to TRBJ1-5; 8 bases fit TRBD1. The CDR3 length is 17 residues. Trimming at V came to 7 bases and at J to 7 bases, leaving 18 bases not matched to a gene. CDR1 MNHEY and CDR2 SVGEGT come from the germline V gene. The CDR3 spells CASTLGQGRRGSQPQHF. DNA of the CDR3: TGTGCCAGCACCCTAGGACAGGGTAGAAGAGGTTCGCAGCCCCAGCATTTT.

The CDR3 here is CATSMVGYETQYF. Here the CDR3 DNA reads TGTGCCACCAGTATGGTCGGGTACGAGACCCAGTACTTC. The J gene is TRBJ2-5, the V gene TRBV24-1; no clear D gene. The CDR3 runs to 13 residues. Trimming left V 6 bases short and J 5 bases short, with 12 bases between. The germline CDR1 and CDR2 sequences are KGHDR and SFDVKD.

V and J are TRBV15 and TRBJ1-2; D is possibly TRBD1 (6 bases). V was shortened by 1 base and J by 8 bases, with 11 bases between the two germline ends. Germline V gives CDR1 LNHNV, CDR2 YYDKDF (reference sequence). There are 13 residues in the CDR3. Here the CDR3 reads CATSRGGGEGYTF. The DNA for the CDR3 is TGTGCCACCAGCAGAGGAGGGGGAGAGGGCTACACCTTC. The full variable domain, with the rest looked up from reference TRBV15 and TRBJ1-2, is DAMVIQNPRYQVTQFGKPVTLSCSQTLNHNVMYWYQQKSSQAPKLLFHYYDKDFNNEADTPDNFQSRRPNTSFCFLDIRSPGLGDTAMYLCATSRGGGEGYTFGSGTRLTVV.

This chain joins TRBV20-1 and TRBJ2-2; D is possibly TRBD2 (5 bases). The CDR3 is 16 residues long. The V and J ends lost 6 bases and 1 base respectively, with 18 bases between them. Germline CDR1 DFQATT, CDR2 SNEGSKA (reference sequence). CDR3 sequence (DNA): TGCAGTGCCCGCGGTGGAGGTGCCGAGAACACCGGGGAGCTGTTTTTT. Translation: CSARGGGAENTGELFF.

The CDR3 DNA reads as TGTGCCTGGAGCGCCAGCGGGAGTACGCAGTATTTT. Encoded protein: CAWSASGSTQYF. V and J are TRBV30 and TRBJ2-3, with 8 positions matching TRBD2. Germline CDR1 is GTSNPN and CDR2 is SVGIG (reference sequence). V gave up 3 bases and J gave up 8 bases; unmatched junction bases: 4. The CDR3 is 12 amino acids.

This clonotype has only a few counts. The chain employs TRBV7-8 and TRBJ1-1; tentative D call: TRBD1 (5 bases). This CDR3 is 15 amino acids long. Germline CDR1 SGHVS, CDR2 FQNEAQ. Trimming stripped 4 bases from V and 3 bases from J, with 15 bases between. The CDR3 sequence is CASSSRGHGDTEAFF. In DNA form, the CDR3 reads TGTGCCAGCAGCTCCCGGGGCCATGGGGACACTGAAGCTTTCTTT. The full variable domain, its missing parts supplied by reference TRBV7-8 and TRBJ1-1, is GAGVSQSPRYKVAKRGQDVALRCDPISGHVSLFWYQQALGQGPEFLTYFQNEAQLDKSGLPSDRFFAERPEGSVSTLKIQRTQQEDSAVYLCASSSRGHGDTEAFFGQGTRLTVV.

This clonotype has more than one count but fewer than ten. The chain joins TRBV19 to TRBJ2-2; no firm D call. Germline V gives CDR1 LNHDA, CDR2 SQIVND (reference sequence). The CDR3 has 13 amino acids. V was trimmed by 10 bases and J by 4 bases, leaving 13 bases between them. Here the CDR3 DNA reads TGTGCCACCCTACCCCCTGTCACCGGGGAGCTGTTTTTT. Translated: CATLPPVTGELFF.

The rearrangement joins TRBV6-1 to TRBJ2-7; the D gene is possibly TRBD2 (5 bases). Germline loops: CDR1 MNHNS, CDR2 SASEGT. The length of the CDR3 is 12 residues. With 6 bases removed from V and 5 bases from J, the gap between germline ends came to 11 bases. The DNA of the CDR3 is TGTGCCAGCAGCCCCCCCGGGAACGAGCAGTACTTC. It yields the protein CASSPPGNEQYF.